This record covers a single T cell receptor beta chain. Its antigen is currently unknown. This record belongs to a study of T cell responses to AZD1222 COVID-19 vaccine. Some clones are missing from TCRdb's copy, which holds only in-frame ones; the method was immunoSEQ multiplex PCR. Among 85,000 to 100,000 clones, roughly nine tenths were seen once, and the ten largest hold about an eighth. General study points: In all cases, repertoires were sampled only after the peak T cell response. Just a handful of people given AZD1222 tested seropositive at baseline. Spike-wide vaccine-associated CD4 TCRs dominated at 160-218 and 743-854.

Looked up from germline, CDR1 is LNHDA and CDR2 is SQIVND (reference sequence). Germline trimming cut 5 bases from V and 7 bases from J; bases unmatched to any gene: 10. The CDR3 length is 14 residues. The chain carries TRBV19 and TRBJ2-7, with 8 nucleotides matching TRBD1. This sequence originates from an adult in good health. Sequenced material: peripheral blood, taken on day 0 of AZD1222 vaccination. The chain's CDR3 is CASSAGQGLGEQYF. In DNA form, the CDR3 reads TGTGCCAGTAGTGCCGGACAGGGTTTGGGGGAGCAGTACTTC. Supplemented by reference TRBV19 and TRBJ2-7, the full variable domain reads DGGITQSPKYLFRKEGQNVTLSCEQNLNHDAMYWYRQDPGQGLRLIYYSQIVNDFQKGDIAEGYSVSREKKESFPLTVTSAQKNPTAFYLCASSAGQGLGEQYFGPGTRLTVT.